This TCR beta chain was retrieved from a study of blood T cell repertoires in COVID-19. The data were produced by immunoSEQ multiplex PCR, yet TCRdb's version contains in-frame clones alone and is incomplete. The repertoire holds 350,000 or so clones, with 92% as singletons. The clonotype originates from a woman in her twenties or thirties who had recovered from COVID-19. The sequencing input was PBMCs or T cells enriched from blood (not recorded which).

For the CDR3, the DNA is TGTGCCAGCAAAGAGGACAGGGGTTTAGCGGGGGAGCTGTTTTTT. Translated, it gives CASKEDRGLAGELFF. The chain couples TRBV27 to TRBJ2-2; 9 bases align to TRBD1. With V trimmed by 7 bases and J by 8 bases, 11 bases remained unmatched. This CDR3 has 15 amino acids. Looked up from germline, CDR1 is MNHEY and CDR2 is SMNVEV (reference sequence).